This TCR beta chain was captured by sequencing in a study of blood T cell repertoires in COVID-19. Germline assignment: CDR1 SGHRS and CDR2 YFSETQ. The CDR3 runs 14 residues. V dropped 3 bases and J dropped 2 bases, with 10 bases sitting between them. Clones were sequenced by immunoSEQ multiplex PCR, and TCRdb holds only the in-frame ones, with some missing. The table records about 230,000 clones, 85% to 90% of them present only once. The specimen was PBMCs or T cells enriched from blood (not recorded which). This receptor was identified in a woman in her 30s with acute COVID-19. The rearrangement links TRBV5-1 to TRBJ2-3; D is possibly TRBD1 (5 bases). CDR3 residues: CASSSDSATDTQYF. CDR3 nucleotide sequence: TGCGCCAGCAGCTCCGACAGTGCCACAGATACGCAGTATTTT.